A selection of T cell receptor beta chains follows, all from one sample in a study of blood T cell repertoires in COVID-19. Using immunoSEQ multiplex PCR, the repertoire was profiled, and TCRdb retains in-frame clones only, with some absent. The sample yields about 200,000 clones, 86% seen once. Sequencing used PBMCs or T cells enriched from blood (not recorded which). The receptors derive from a woman in her thirties or forties with acute COVID-19. The conserved cysteine and the conserved F or W are not part of the CDR3 here.

TRBV5-1	TRBJ2-7	ASSTGQPYEQY
TRBV11-2	TRBJ1-2	ASSLGGTGYNYGYT
TRBV19	TRBJ2-1	ASSIDRSGSTLYNEQF
TRBV6-6	TRBJ2-5	ASSSPTGVGETQY
TRBV5-8	TRBJ1-2	ASSSDYYGYT
TRBV18	TRBJ1-3	ASSPQGAGNTIY
TRBV10-2	TRBJ2-5	ASKERQETQY
TRBV19	TRBJ1-1	ASSRGYGTNLNTEAF
TRBV6-6	TRBJ2-7	ASSRRGQGERRSSYEQY
TRBV12-5	TRBJ1-3	ASALEGGGSSGNTIY
TRBV19	TRBJ1-5	ASSLQGYNQPQH
TRBV18	TRBJ1-2	ASFSGRDRVGGYT
TRBV28	TRBJ1-2	ASSLGRVGYT
TRBV4-3	TRBJ1-2	ASSQDYDRLLRNYGYT